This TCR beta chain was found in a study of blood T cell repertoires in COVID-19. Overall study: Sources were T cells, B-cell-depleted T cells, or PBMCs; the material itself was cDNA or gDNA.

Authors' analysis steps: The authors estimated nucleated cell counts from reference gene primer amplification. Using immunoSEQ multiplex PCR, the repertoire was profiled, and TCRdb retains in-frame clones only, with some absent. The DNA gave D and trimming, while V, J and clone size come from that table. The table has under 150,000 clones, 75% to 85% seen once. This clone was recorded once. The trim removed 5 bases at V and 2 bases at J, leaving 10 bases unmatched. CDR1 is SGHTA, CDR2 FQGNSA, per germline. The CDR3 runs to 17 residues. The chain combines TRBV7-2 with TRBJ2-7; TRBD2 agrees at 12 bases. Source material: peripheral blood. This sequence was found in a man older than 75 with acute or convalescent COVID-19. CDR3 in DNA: TGTGCCAGCAGCCTCCCCCGCCTAGCGGGGGGGCCCTACGAGCAGTACTTC. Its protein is CASSLPRLAGGPYEQYF.